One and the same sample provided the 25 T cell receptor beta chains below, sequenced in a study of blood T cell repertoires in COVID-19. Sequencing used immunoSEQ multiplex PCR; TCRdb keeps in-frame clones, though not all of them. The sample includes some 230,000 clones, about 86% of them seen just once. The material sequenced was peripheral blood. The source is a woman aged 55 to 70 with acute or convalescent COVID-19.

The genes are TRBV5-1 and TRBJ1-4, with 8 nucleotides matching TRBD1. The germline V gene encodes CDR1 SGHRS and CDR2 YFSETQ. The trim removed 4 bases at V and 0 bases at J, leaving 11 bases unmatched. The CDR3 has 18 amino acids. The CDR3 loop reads CASSKGQGGVSTNEKLFF. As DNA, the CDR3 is TGCGCCAGCAGCAAAGGACAGGGTGGCGTATCAACTAATGAAAAACTGTTTTTT.

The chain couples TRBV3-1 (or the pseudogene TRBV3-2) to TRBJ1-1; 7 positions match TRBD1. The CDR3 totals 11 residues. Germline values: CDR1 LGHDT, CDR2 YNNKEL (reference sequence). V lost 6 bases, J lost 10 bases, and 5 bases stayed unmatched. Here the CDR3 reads CASRLGGRAFF. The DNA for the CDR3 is TGTGCCAGCAGACTAGGGGGCCGAGCTTTCTTT.

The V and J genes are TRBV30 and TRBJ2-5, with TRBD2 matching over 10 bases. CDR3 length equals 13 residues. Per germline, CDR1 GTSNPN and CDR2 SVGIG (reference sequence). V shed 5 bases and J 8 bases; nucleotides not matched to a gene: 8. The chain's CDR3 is CAWESGGAATQYF. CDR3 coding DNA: TGTGCCTGGGAGAGCGGGGGGGCGGCCACCCAGTACTTC.

In DNA form, the CDR3 reads TGCAGCGTTGAACTTATAACAGGGCCGACAAACTATGGCTACACCTTC. It yields the protein CSVELITGPTNYGYTF. This rearrangement joins TRBV29-1 to TRBJ1-2; D might be TRBD1 (6 bases). V was clipped by 2 bases and J by 2 bases, with 18 bases between them. The CDR3 sequence is 16 residues long. Germline-derived CDR1 and CDR2 are SQVTM and ANQGSEA.

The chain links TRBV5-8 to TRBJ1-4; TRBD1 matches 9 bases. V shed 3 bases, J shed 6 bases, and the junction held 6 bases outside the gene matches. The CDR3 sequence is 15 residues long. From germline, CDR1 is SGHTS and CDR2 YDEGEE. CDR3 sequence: CASSSNDRGYEKLFF. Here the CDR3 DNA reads TGTGCCAGCAGCTCTAATGACAGGGGGTATGAAAAACTGTTTTTT.

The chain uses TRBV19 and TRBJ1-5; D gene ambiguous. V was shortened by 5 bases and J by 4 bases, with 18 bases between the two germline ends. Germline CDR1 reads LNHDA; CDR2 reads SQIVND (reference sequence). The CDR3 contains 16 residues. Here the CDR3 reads CASSPNLGVTNQPQHF. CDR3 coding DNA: TGTGCCAGTAGTCCAAACCTCGGGGTTACGAATCAGCCCCAGCATTTT.

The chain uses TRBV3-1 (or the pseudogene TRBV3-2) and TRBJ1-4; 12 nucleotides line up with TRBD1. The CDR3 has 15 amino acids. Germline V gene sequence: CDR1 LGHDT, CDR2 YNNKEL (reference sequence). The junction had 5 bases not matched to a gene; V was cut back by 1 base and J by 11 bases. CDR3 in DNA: TGTGCCAGCAGCCAAGGGGACAGGGGGCTCGGGAAACTGTTTTTT. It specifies CASSQGDRGLGKLFF.

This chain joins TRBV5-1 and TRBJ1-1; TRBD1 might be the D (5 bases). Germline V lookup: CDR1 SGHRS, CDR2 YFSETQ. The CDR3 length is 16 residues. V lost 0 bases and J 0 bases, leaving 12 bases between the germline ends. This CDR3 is CASSLGLTAMNTEAFF. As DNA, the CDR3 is TGCGCCAGCAGCTTGGGCCTGACAGCCATGAACACTGAAGCTTTCTTT.

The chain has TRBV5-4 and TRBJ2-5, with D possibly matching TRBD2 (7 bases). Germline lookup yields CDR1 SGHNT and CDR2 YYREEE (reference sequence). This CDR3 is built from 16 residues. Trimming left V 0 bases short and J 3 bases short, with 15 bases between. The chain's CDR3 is CASSLGGAGQKETQYF. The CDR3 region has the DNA TGTGCCAGCAGCTTGGGGGGAGCGGGACAAAAAGAGACCCAGTACTTC.

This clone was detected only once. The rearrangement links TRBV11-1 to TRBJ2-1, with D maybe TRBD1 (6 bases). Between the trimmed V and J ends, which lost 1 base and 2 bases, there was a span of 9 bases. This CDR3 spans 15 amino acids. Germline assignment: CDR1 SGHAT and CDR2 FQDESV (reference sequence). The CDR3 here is CASSLGQGPYNEQFF. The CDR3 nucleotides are TGTGCCAGCAGCTTAGGTCAGGGGCCCTACAATGAGCAGTTCTTC.

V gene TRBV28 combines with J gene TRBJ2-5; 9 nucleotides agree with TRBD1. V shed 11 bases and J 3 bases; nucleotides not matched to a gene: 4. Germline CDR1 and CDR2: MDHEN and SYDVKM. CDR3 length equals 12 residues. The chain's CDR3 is CAGRTGEETQYF. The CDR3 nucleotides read TGTGCCGGACGGACAGGGGAAGAGACCCAGTACTTC.

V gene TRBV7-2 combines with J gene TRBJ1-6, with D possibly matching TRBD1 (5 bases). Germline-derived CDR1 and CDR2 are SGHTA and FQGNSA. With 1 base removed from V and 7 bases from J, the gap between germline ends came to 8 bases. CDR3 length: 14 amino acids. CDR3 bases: TGTGCCAGCAGCTTAGAGGCAGGGAATTCACCCCTCCACTTT. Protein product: CASSLEAGNSPLHF.

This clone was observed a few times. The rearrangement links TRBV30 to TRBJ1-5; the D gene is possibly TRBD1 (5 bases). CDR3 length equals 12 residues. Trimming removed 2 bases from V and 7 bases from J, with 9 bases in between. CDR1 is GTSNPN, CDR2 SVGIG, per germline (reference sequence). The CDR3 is CAWSPSGQPQHF. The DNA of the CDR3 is TGTGCCTGGAGTCCGTCAGGGCAGCCCCAGCATTTT.

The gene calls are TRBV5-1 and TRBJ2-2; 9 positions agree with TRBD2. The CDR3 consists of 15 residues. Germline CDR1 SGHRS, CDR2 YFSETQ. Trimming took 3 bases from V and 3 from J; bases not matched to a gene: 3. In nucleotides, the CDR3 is TGCGCCAGCAGCTCAGCGGGGGGAGACACCGGGGAGCTGTTTTTT. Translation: CASSSAGGDTGELFF.

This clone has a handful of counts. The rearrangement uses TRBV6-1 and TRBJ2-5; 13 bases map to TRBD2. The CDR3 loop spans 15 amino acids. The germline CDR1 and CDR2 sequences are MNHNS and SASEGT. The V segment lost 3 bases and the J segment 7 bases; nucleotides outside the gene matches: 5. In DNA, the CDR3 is TGTGCCAGCAGTGAGGGACTAGCGGGGAGCGGGACCCAGTACTTC. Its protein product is CASSEGLAGSGTQYF.

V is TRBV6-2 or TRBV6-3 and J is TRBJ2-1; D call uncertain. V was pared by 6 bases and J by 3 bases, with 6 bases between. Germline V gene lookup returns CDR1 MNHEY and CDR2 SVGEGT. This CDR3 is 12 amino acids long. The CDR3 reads CASSSVYNEQFF. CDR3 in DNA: TGTGCCAGCAGCTCGGTCTACAATGAGCAGTTCTTC.

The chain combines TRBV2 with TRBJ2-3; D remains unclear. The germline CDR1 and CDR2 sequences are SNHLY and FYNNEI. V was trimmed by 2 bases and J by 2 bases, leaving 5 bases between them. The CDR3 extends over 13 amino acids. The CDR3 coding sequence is TGTGCCAGCAGTGAACTACCCACAGATACGCAGTATTTT. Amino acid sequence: CASSELPTDTQYF. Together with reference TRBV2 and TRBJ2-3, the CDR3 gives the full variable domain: EPEVTQTPSHQVTQMGQEVILRCVPISNHLYFYWYRQILGQKVEFLVSFYNNEISEKSEIFDDQFSVERPDGSNFTLKIRSTKLEDSAMYFCASSELPTDTQYFGPGTRLTVL.

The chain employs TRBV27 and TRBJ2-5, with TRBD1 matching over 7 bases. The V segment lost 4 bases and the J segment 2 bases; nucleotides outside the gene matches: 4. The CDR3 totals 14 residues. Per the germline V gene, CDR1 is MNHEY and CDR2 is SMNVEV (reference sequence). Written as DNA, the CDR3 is TGTGCCAGCAGTTCCCGACAGGGTCAAGAGACCCAGTACTTC. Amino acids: CASSSRQGQETQYF.

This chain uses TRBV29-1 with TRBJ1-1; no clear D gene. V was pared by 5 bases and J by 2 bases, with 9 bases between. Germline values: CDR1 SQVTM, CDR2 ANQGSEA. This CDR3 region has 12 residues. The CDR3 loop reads CSVCRLNTEAFF. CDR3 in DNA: TGCAGCGTTTGCAGACTAAACACTGAAGCTTTCTTT.

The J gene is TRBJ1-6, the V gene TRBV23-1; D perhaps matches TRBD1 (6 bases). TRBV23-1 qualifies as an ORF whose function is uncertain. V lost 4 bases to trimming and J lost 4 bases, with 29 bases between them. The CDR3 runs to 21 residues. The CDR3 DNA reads TGCGCCAGCAGTCCAAAAATTCGACCGGGACAATTAAATAGGTATAATTCACCCCTCCACTTT. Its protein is CASSPKIRPGQLNRYNSPLHF.

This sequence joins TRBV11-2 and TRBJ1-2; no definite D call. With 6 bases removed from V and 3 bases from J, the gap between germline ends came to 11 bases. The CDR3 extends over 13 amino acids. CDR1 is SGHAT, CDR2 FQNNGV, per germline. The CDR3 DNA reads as TGTGCCAGCAGTACCGGGTTTGACTATGGCTACACCTTC. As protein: CASSTGFDYGYTF.

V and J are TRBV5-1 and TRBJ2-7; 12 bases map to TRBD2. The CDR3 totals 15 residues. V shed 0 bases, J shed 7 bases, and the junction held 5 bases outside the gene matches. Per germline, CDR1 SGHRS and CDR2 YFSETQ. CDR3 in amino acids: CASSLVASGGAEQYF. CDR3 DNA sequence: TGCGCCAGCAGCTTGGTGGCTAGCGGGGGGGCGGAGCAGTACTTC.

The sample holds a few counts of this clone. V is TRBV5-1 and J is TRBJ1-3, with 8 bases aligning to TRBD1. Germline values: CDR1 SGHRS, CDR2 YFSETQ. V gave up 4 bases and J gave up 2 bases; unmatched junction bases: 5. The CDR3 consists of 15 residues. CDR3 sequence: CASSADRVPGNTIYF. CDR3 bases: TGCGCCAGCAGCGCGGACAGGGTACCTGGAAACACCATATATTTT.

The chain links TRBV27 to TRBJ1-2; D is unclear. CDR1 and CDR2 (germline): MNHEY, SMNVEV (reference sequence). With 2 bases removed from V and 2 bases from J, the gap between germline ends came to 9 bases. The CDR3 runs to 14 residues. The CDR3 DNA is TGTGCCAGCAGTTTAGGGCCAACGAACTATGGCTACACCTTC. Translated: CASSLGPTNYGYTF.

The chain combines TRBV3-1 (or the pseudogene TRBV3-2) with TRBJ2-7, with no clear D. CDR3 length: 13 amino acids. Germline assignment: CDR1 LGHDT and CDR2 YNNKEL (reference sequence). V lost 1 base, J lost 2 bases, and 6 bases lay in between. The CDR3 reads CASSQGTTYEQYF. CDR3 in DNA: TGTGCCAGCAGCCAAGGTACAACCTACGAGCAGTACTTC.